These T cell receptor beta chains were read from a single sample in a study of neurological immune-mediated disorders. TCRdb itself ran the 5' RACE reads through MiXCR, one entry per CDR3 protein. The sample shows approximately 100,000 distinct CDR3 sequences, around 3.3% of them seen only once. Material: PBMCs. The receptors stem from a woman under 30 with multiple sclerosis. Both conserved end residues are part of each CDR3. A D gene is named only where the DNA matches it firmly. Clone size, where shown, is once, few, many, or a class for clones that have expanded.

clone_size	v_call	j_call	d_call	cdr3_nt	cdr3_aa
many	TRBV6-5	TRBJ2-3	TRBD2	TGTGCCAGCAGTTACGGGACTAGGGGAACAGATACGCAGTATTTT	CASSYGTRGTDTQYF
many	TRBV6-6	TRBJ1-3	NA	TGTGCCAGCAGTTACAGAGGCAGGGAAGGAAACACCATATATTTT	CASSYRGREGNTIYF
many	TRBV28	TRBJ1-2	NA	TGTGCCAGCAGTACCTCGGGACATGACTATGGCTACACCTTC	CASSTSGHDYGYTF
many	TRBV12-3/TRBV12-4	TRBJ2-7	NA	TGTGCCAGCAGTTTTCAAGCCTACGAGCAGTACTTC	CASSFQAYEQYF
many	TRBV20-1	TRBJ2-7	TRBD1	TGCAGTGCTAGACAATCCGGGACAGCAACCTACGAGCAGTACTTC	CSARQSGTATYEQYF
few	TRBV6-5	TRBJ1-1	NA	TGTGCCAGCAGTTACTTTATAAAGGGGGACACTGAAGCTTTCTTT	CASSYFIKGDTEAFF
many	TRBV6-5	TRBJ1-1	NA	TGTGCCAGCAGTTACTCGACGGGGGCCAACACTGAAGCTTTCTTT	CASSYSTGANTEAFF
many	TRBV20-1	TRBJ1-2	NA	TGCAGTGCCATATATACTTCTAACTATGGCTACACCTTC	CSAIYTSNYGYTF
many	TRBV6-5	TRBJ2-6	NA	TGTGCCAGCAGTTCTTATACTGGGGCCAACGTCCTGACTTTC	CASSSYTGANVLTF
many	TRBV6-2/TRBV6-3	TRBJ1-5	TRBD1	TGTGCCAGCAGTTACTCTGCGGGACAGGGATCTCAGCCCCAGCATTTT	CASSYSAGQGSQPQHF
many	TRBV10-3	TRBJ1-1	TRBD1	TGTGCCATCAGTGAGGGGACAGGGCTAATGAACACTGAAGCTTTCTTT	CAISEGTGLMNTEAFF
many	TRBV12-3/TRBV12-4	TRBJ1-1	TRBD1	TGTGCCAGCATCGAATACGCACAGGGGGCCACTGAAGCTTTCTTT	CASIEYAQGATEAFF
many	TRBV20-1	TRBJ2-1	TRBD2	TGCAGTGCCCCCTCCGGACTAGCGACCCACAATGAGCAGTTCTTC	CSAPSGLATHNEQFF
many	TRBV12-3/TRBV12-4	TRBJ2-1	TRBD1	TGTGCCAGCAGTCGTCCCGGGACAGGGAATGAGCAGTTCTTC	CASSRPGTGNEQFF
many	TRBV29-1	TRBJ2-7	NA	TGCAGCGTGGACTGGGGGGACAGCTCCTACGAGCAGTACTTC	CSVDWGDSSYEQYF
many	TRBV20-1	TRBJ2-7	NA	TGCAGTGCTCCACACTCAGGGCGCCTTCTCTACGAGCAGTACTTC	CSAPHSGRLLYEQYF
many	TRBV21-1	TRBJ2-3	NA	TGTGCCAGCAGCAAAGAGGCTAGCGGGAGTTCGTATGGGACAGATACGCAGTATTTT	CASSKEASGSSYGTDTQYF
NA	TRBV7-6	TRBJ1-1	NA	TGTGCCAGCAAAAGTATAAGTCCAGACGGTGAAGCTTTCTTT	CASKSISPDGEAFF
many	TRBV24-1	TRBJ2-7	NA	TGTGCCACCAGCCAGGGGTCCTACGAGCAGTACTTC	CATSQGSYEQYF
few	TRBV20-1	TRBJ1-4	NA	TGCAGTGTCCACGGGGTCGGCGGTGAAAAACTGTTTTTT	CSVHGVGGEKLFF
many	TRBV12-3/TRBV12-4	TRBJ1-2	NA	TGTGCCAGCAGCCGCTGGACGAATGGCTACACCTTC	CASSRWTNGYTF
many	TRBV5-1	TRBJ2-7	TRBD1	TGCGCCAGCAGCTTCGGGACAGGCTCCTACGAGCAGTACTTC	CASSFGTGSYEQYF
many	TRBV10-2	TRBJ1-5	NA	TGCGCCAGCAGTGACCCGGACGGGTACAATCAGCCCCAGCATTTT	CASSDPDGYNQPQHF
many	TRBV7-2	TRBJ2-2	NA	TGTGCCAGCAGCTGGGAGATGACCGGGGAGCTGTTTTTT	CASSWEMTGELFF
few	TRBV6-4	TRBJ2-1	NA	TGTGCCAGCAGTGTCGGAGGGGCGGGGAATGAGCAGTTCTTC	CASSVGGAGNEQFF
many	TRBV29-1	TRBJ2-3	NA	TGCAGCGTCGCCTACGAGGCAGGGTTTACAGATACGCAGTATTTT	CSVAYEAGFTDTQYF
many	TRBV12-3/TRBV12-4	TRBJ2-1	NA	TGTGCCAGCAGTTTCCTCCGGGGGCAGAATGAGCAGTTCTTC	CASSFLRGQNEQFF
NA	TRBV27	TRBJ2-7	NA	TGTGCCAGCAGTTTATCTGTGGAGCCCCACGAGCAGTACTTC	CASSLSVEPHEQYF
many	TRBV29-1	TRBJ2-1	TRBD2	TGCAGCGGGGGGACTAGCGGACCGGTGGGTGAGCAGTTCTTC	CSGGTSGPVGEQFF
many	TRBV18	TRBJ2-1	NA	TGTGCCAGCTCACCTCGGCCCAGGCGGATTTGGAATGAGCAGTTCTTC	CASSPRPRRIWNEQFF
NA	TRBV6-5	TRBJ2-1	TRBD1	TGTGCCAGCAGCCCGGGACAGGGGGCCCATGAGCAGTTCTTC	CASSPGQGAHEQFF
many	TRBV5-6	TRBJ2-6	TRBD1	TGTGCCAGCAGCTTGGTTGTCGTGGGGACAGGGGTAGGTGGGGCCAACGTCCTGACTTTC	CASSLVVVGTGVGGANVLTF
many	TRBV5-5	TRBJ2-1	TRBD2	TGTGCCAGCAGCGTGGGGACTAGCGGAATATACAATGAGCAGTTCTTC	CASSVGTSGIYNEQFF
NA	TRBV20-1	TRBJ1-2	NA	TGCAGTGCTAGAGATGCGGCAGGTCTCCGTTCTAACTATGGCTACACCTTC	CSARDAAGLRSNYGYTF
many	TRBV2	TRBJ1-4	NA	TGTGCCAGCAGCGGCGGGGGGTCTGGAGAAAAACTGTTTTTT	CASSGGGSGEKLFF
many	TRBV11-2	TRBJ1-4	NA	TGTGCCAGCAGCTTTAATGGGGGAGGAGGAACTAATGAAAAACTGTTTTTT	CASSFNGGGGTNEKLFF
many	TRBV5-1	TRBJ2-2	TRBD1	TGCGCCAGCAGGATCGGGCCAGGGGGTTCCGGGGAGCTGTTTTTT	CASRIGPGGSGELFF
many	TRBV10-3	TRBJ2-2	TRBD1	TGTGCCATCAGCCCGGACAGGGGTTCCGGGGAGCTGTTTTTT	CAISPDRGSGELFF
many	TRBV20-1	TRBJ2-1	NA	TGCAGTGCTAGGGGTGCGACAGGTAGCTCCTACAATGAGCAGTTCTTC	CSARGATGSSYNEQFF
many	TRBV20-1	TRBJ2-2	NA	TGCAGTGCTAGGGCGACAAGTACCGGGGAGCTGTTTTTT	CSARATSTGELFF
many	TRBV3-1	TRBJ1-6	NA	TGTGCCAGCAGCACCGGAGGGCGCGGAATCCTAACCCTCCACTTT	CASSTGGRGILTLHF
many	TRBV20-1	TRBJ2-5	TRBD2	TGCAGTGCTCATAGGGCGGGAGTAGAGACCCAGTACTTC	CSAHRAGVETQYF
many	TRBV20-1	TRBJ2-1	NA	TGCAGTGCTAGAGATTCTCGCGGGATCGGTGAGCAGTTCTTC	CSARDSRGIGEQFF
many	TRBV20-1	TRBJ1-2	NA	TGCAGTGCTAGAGATGAGACCGCCGGTGGCTACACCTTC	CSARDETAGGYTF
many	TRBV5-6	TRBJ2-1	NA	TGTGCCAGCAGCTTGCTGACCAGGGCTTACAATGAGCAGTTCTTC	CASSLLTRAYNEQFF
many	TRBV5-1	TRBJ2-1	NA	TGCGCCAGCAGCATTCGACTCCTTAGAGATGAGCAGTTCTTC	CASSIRLLRDEQFF
NA	TRBV29-1	TRBJ1-1	NA	TGCAGCGTTGAAGAGAGGGTGGGTAGCACTGAAGCTTTCTTT	CSVEERVGSTEAFF
many	TRBV7-8	TRBJ1-4	NA	TGTGCCAGCAGCTTTGGCAGGGCGCTGTCAACTAATGAAAAACTGTTTTTT	CASSFGRALSTNEKLFF
many	TRBV11-2	TRBJ2-2	NA	TGTGCCAGCAGCATTACAGAGAACACCGGGGAGCTGTTTTTT	CASSITENTGELFF